This T cell receptor beta chain was recovered during a study of low-dose radiotherapy and immunotherapy resistance in tumors. Study details: Nivolumab was given to patients as a 240 mg flat dose every two weeks, and ipilimumab at 1 mg/kg every six weeks. Both were delivered intravenously.

V dropped 4 bases and J dropped 5 bases, with 10 bases sitting between them. The CDR3 is made up of 13 amino acids. Per the germline V gene, CDR1 is SGHKS and CDR2 is YYEKEE (reference sequence). Time point described: before trial treatment. Donors, who were enrolled in a single-arm phase I dose-escalation trial, received nivolumab, ipilimumab, aspirin, low-dose cyclophosphamide and low-dose radiotherapy. Covering alpha and beta chains, TRAV- and TRBV-specific primers were used for the first-strand cDNA. Over roughly 20 PCR cycles, TCRs were amplified from a constant-region primer and V-primer adapter. Isolated mRNA underwent amplification via in vitro transcription. Each CDR3 protein gets one entry after TCRdb re-called the reads with MiXCR. The table has around 79,000 distinct CDR3 sequences, 18% seen once.

The rearrangement links TRBV5-5 to TRBJ1-5; no clear D gene. The sequencing used PBMCs, collected before treatment. This receptor was identified in a male donor with prostate cancer. The chain's CDR3 is CASSGGADQPQHF. CDR3 nucleotide sequence: TGTGCCAGCAGCGGAGGAGCGGATCAGCCCCAGCATTTT.